These 22 T cell receptor beta chains were all obtained from the same sample, sequenced in a study of CD8+CD57+ T cells in acquired aplastic anemia. TCR beta VDJ and CDR3 profiling used genomic DNA as template. TCRdb redid the calling of the reads with MiXCR, one entry per CDR3 protein. The profile shows approximately 170,000 distinct CDR3 sequences, roughly 63% of them singletons. Sequencing was performed on sorted CD4+, CD8+, or CD8+CD57+ T cells (not recorded which) from PBMCs. The receptors shown here come from a human donor in good health.

This rearrangement joins TRBV5-6 to TRBJ2-7; D possibly corresponds to TRBD2 (5 bases). CDR3 length: 16 residues. V dropped 0 bases and J dropped 4 bases, with 17 bases sitting between them. Germline V gene data show CDR1 as SGHDT and CDR2 as YYEEEE. The chain's CDR3 is CASSLGETDEPYEQYF. The CDR3 region has the DNA TGTGCCAGCAGCTTGGGGGAGACGGACGAACCTTACGAGCAGTACTTC.

V and J are TRBV19 and TRBJ1-2; D is unclear. V was cut by 3 bases and J by 5 bases, with 13 bases left in between. CDR3 length: 14 amino acids. Germline V gene lookup returns CDR1 LNHDA and CDR2 SQIVND (reference sequence). CDR3 DNA: TGTGCCAGTAGTATGGCCCAGGCTGGGTATGGCTACACCTTC. Amino acids: CASSMAQAGYGYTF. The complete variable domain, with remaining parts taken from reference TRBV19 and TRBJ1-2, reads DGGITQSPKYLFRKEGQNVTLSCEQNLNHDAMYWYRQDPGQGLRLIYYSQIVNDFQKGDIAEGYSVSREKKESFPLTVTSAQKNPTAFYLCASSMAQAGYGYTFGSGTRLTVV.

V and J are TRBV25-1 and TRBJ1-5; TRBD1 matches at 8 bases. The ends lost 2 bases at V and 8 bases at J; junction bases unmatched: 14. This CDR3 has 17 amino acids. Germline CDR1 is MGHDK and CDR2 is SYGVNS. CDR3 protein: CASSENELGTGGKPQHF. In DNA form, the CDR3 reads TGTGCCAGCAGTGAAAATGAGCTCGGGACAGGAGGCAAGCCCCAGCATTTT.

This chain joins TRBV10-3 and TRBJ2-6; a possible D gene is TRBD2 (7 bases). V shed 0 bases and J shed 0 bases, with 12 bases lying between them. The germline V gene encodes CDR1 ENHRY and CDR2 SYGVKD. This CDR3 is built from 18 residues. The CDR3 spells CAISESRGGVSGANVLTF. CDR3 in DNA: TGTGCCATCAGTGAGTCGAGGGGGGGCGTCTCTGGGGCCAACGTCCTGACTTTC.

The chain carries TRBV20-1 and TRBJ2-2; 8 bases fit TRBD1. V shed 0 bases, J shed 3 bases, and the junction held 6 bases outside the gene matches. The CDR3 has 16 residues. From germline, CDR1 is DFQATT and CDR2 SNEGSKA (reference sequence). The CDR3 coding sequence is TGCAGTGCTAGAGATAAGTGGACAGGGTACACCGGGGAGCTGTTTTTT. This codes for CSARDKWTGYTGELFF.

The gene calls are TRBV9 and TRBJ2-7; D is undetermined. Between the trimmed V and J ends, which lost 0 bases and 6 bases, there was a span of 13 bases. Looked up from germline, CDR1 is SGDLS and CDR2 is YYNGEE. The CDR3 has 14 amino acids. The CDR3 DNA follows: TGTGCCAGCAGCGTAGATGGGCCCGAGGCCGAGCAGTACTTC. Protein product: CASSVDGPEAEQYF.

This clonotype was counted a few times. The chain recombines TRBV28 with TRBJ2-3, with 9 nucleotides matching TRBD2. This CDR3 contains 15 residues. The V gene's germline CDR1 is MDHEN and CDR2 SYDVKM. V dropped 1 base and J dropped 2; count of bases not matched to a gene: 1. CDR3 sequence (DNA): TGTGCCAGCAGTTTATCTAGCGGGACCACAGATACGCAGTATTTT. This codes for CASSLSSGTTDTQYF.

The chain recombines TRBV10-3 with TRBJ2-3, with TRBD2 matching 7 bases. Germline V gene lookup returns CDR1 ENHRY and CDR2 SYGVKD. Trimming cost V 10 bases and J 5 bases; bases outside gene matches: 9. The CDR3 extends over 13 amino acids. CDR3 amino acids: CATLEGREDTQYF. The CDR3 DNA reads TGTGCCACCCTCGAGGGGAGGGAAGATACGCAGTATTTT.

This clonotype was recorded at least ten times. This rearrangement joins TRBV6-1 to TRBJ2-7; TRBD2 aligns across 10 bases. V gave up 2 bases and J gave up 1 base; unmatched junction bases: 2. Germline assignment: CDR1 MNHNS and CDR2 SASEGT. The CDR3 loop spans 15 amino acids. The chain's CDR3 is CASSESSGSSYEQYF. The CDR3 DNA reads TGTGCCAGCAGTGAATCTAGCGGGAGTTCCTACGAGCAGTACTTC.

V is TRBV19 and J is TRBJ2-7; D remains unclear. CDR3 size: 17 residues. CDR1 and CDR2 (germline): LNHDA, SQIVND (reference sequence). The V gene lost 5 bases and the J gene lost 0 bases, with 20 bases spanning the gap. CDR3 nucleotide sequence: TGTGCCAGTAGTTCCCAGTTCCGACAACAGAGCTCCTACGAGCAGTACTTC. Its translation is CASSSQFRQQSSYEQYF.

The chain couples TRBV20-1 to TRBJ2-1, with 11 bases identical to TRBD2. V trimming: 0 bases; J trimming: 0 bases; junction bases outside the gene matches: 7. Germline loops: CDR1 DFQATT, CDR2 SNEGSKA (reference sequence). The CDR3 loop spans 18 amino acids. CDR3 sequence reads: CSARDPSGRPSSYNEQFF. The CDR3 DNA reads as TGCAGTGCTAGAGATCCTAGCGGGAGGCCTAGCTCCTACAATGAGCAGTTCTTC.

J is TRBJ1-2 and V is TRBV5-6; D is unclear. V was trimmed by 2 bases and J by 3 bases, leaving 2 bases between them. Germline V gene data show CDR1 as SGHDT and CDR2 as YYEEEE. The CDR3 runs 11 residues. The chain's CDR3 is CASSLDYGYTF. Written as DNA, the CDR3 is TGTGCCAGCAGCTTAGACTATGGCTACACCTTC.

The CDR3 reads CSARTSGGPHLYNEQFF. Written as DNA, the CDR3 is TGCAGTGCTAGAACTAGCGGGGGGCCCCATCTCTACAATGAGCAGTTCTTC. The rearrangement joins TRBV20-1 to TRBJ2-1; 12 bases are shared with TRBD2. Germline lookup yields CDR1 DFQATT and CDR2 SNEGSKA (reference sequence). The CDR3 has 17 residues. J lost 3 bases, V lost 2 bases, and 8 bases had no gene match.

The sample holds many counts of this clonotype. J is TRBJ2-7 and V is TRBV7-9, with D unclear. This CDR3 region has 13 residues. V lost 5 bases to trimming and J lost 0 bases, with 8 bases between them. CDR1 and CDR2 (germline): SEHNR, FQNEAQ (reference sequence). CDR3 sequence reads: CASSPVGSYEQYF. Here the CDR3 DNA reads TGTGCCAGCAGCCCCGTTGGCTCCTACGAGCAGTACTTC.

This rearrangement joins TRBV6-4 to TRBJ2-3; D gene uncertain. The CDR3 length is 14 residues. Trimming removed 4 bases at V and 2 bases at J, with 10 bases between. CDR1 and CDR2 (germline): MRHNA, SNTAGT. The CDR3: CASSAGGLTDTQYF. For the CDR3, the DNA is TGTGCCAGCAGTGCTGGCGGCCTCACAGATACGCAGTATTTT.

The gene calls are TRBV15 and TRBJ2-7; TRBD1 matches 10 bases. Germline CDR1 and CDR2: LNHNV and YYDKDF (reference sequence). V was clipped by 1 base and J by 3 bases; unmatched bases: 3. This CDR3 spans 15 amino acids. The CDR3 DNA reads TGTGCCACCAGCAGAGGCCGGACAGGGGGCTACGAGCAGTACTTC. This sequence encodes CATSRGRTGGYEQYF.

V and J are TRBV7-2 and TRBJ1-1; D may be TRBD1 (5 bases). Germline assignment: CDR1 SGHTA and CDR2 FQGNSA. This CDR3 contains 13 residues. V was pared by 7 bases and J by 8 bases, with 17 bases between. In nucleotides, the CDR3 is TGTGCCAGCACGCTTAGAAACGGGGCCGAAGCTTTCTTT. It codes for CASTLRNGAEAFF.

This clonotype was seen repeatedly, ten times or more. The rearrangement joins TRBV6-1 to TRBJ2-6, with a possible D match to TRBD2 (5 bases). Trimming cost V 2 bases and J 2 bases, with 7 bases left between them. The CDR3 has 15 residues. Germline lookup yields CDR1 MNHNS and CDR2 SASEGT. The CDR3 loop reads CASSETGTGANVLTF. DNA for the CDR3: TGTGCCAGCAGTGAAACCGGGACTGGGGCCAACGTCCTGACTTTC.

The chain carries TRBV15 and TRBJ1-5; 8 bases agree with TRBD1. The CDR3 runs to 16 residues. Germline lookup yields CDR1 LNHNV and CDR2 YYDKDF (reference sequence). Trimming took 3 bases from V and 2 from J; bases not matched to a gene: 6. The CDR3 region has the DNA TGTGCCACCAGCAGCGAAGACAGGGGAGGCAATCAGCCCCAGCATTTT. Translation: CATSSEDRGGNQPQHF. Full variable domain (missing parts from reference TRBV15 and TRBJ1-5): DAMVIQNPRYQVTQFGKPVTLSCSQTLNHNVMYWYQQKSSQAPKLLFHYYDKDFNNEADTPDNFQSRRPNTSFCFLDIRSPGLGDTAMYLCATSSEDRGGNQPQHFGDGTRLSIL.

The chain recombines TRBV6-5 with TRBJ2-7, with D possibly matching TRBD1 (6 bases). Germline CDR1 and CDR2: MNHEY and SVGAGI. The V end was cut by 0 bases, the J end by 1 base, with 7 bases between. The CDR3 runs 14 residues. This chain's CDR3 is CASSYSDRSYEQYF. CDR3 in DNA: TGTGCCAGCAGTTACTCCGACAGGTCCTACGAGCAGTACTTC.

This clonotype came up a few times. Being one base from a much bigger clone, this may be a read error. V usage is TRBV13 and J usage is TRBJ2-5; D is perhaps TRBD1 (6 bases). There are 16 residues in the CDR3. The V gene lost 0 bases and the J gene lost 0 bases, with 11 bases spanning the gap. The germline gives CDR1 PRHDT, CDR2 FYEKMQ (reference sequence). The CDR3 loop is CASSLGPGVYQETQYF. CDR3 DNA sequence: TGTGCCAGCAGCTTAGGGCCAGGGGTATACCAAGAGACCCAGTACTTC. The full variable domain, with the rest looked up from reference TRBV13 and TRBJ2-5, is AAGVIQSPRHLIKEKRETATLKCYPIPRHDTVYWYQQGPGQDPQFLISFYEKMQSDKGSIPDRFSAQQFSDYHSELNMSSLELGDSALYFCASSLGPGVYQETQYFGPGTRLLVL.

This clonotype was seen more than once but under ten times. The V gene is TRBV29-1, the J gene TRBJ1-2; D may be TRBD1 (5 bases). CDR3 size: 14 residues. Trimming took off 1 base at V and 0 bases at J, with 9 bases between the two ends. CDR1 is SQVTM, CDR2 ANQGSEA, per germline. DNA for the CDR3: TGCAGCGTTGAAGGGGGCAGGGCTAACTATGGCTACACCTTC. This translates into CSVEGGRANYGYTF. The full variable domain, rest sourced from reference TRBV29-1 and TRBJ1-2, is SAVISQKPSRDICQRGTSLTIQCQVDSQVTMMFWYRQQPGQSLTLIATANQGSEATYESGFVIDKFPISRPNLTFSTLTVSNMSPEDSSIYLCSVEGGRANYGYTFGSGTRLTVV.